This TCR beta chain was found in a study of regulatory T cells in long-lasting Graves disease. This clonotype was detected ten times or more. Its antigen remains unidentified. V shed 6 bases and J shed 3 bases, with 12 bases lying between them. The CDR3 spans 12 residues. Germline V lookup: CDR1 DFQATT, CDR2 SNEGSKA (reference sequence). Broader study findings: The persistent group shared 2,500 or so public clonotypes, more than the roughly 970 shared by new patients.

Assembly of TCR beta libraries relied on iRepertoire HTBI primers together with Arm-PCR of CDR3 regions. TCRdb reprocessed the multiplex PCR reads with MiXCR, giving one entry per CDR3 protein. This table holds some 500,000 distinct CDR3 sequences, 16% found once. The time point here: newly diagnosed GD, antithyroid drugs for less than 3 months. Preparation of the TCR library used RNA extracted from PBMCs. The sample also formed part of further work on T cells in Graves' hyperthyroidism and ophthalmopathy.

This specimen consisted of peripheral blood mononuclear cells (PBMCs), obtained at new diagnosis, from a patient treated with antithyroid drugs. The rearrangement uses TRBV20-1 and TRBJ2-7; the D gene is possibly TRBD1 (6 bases). This TCR derives from a woman aged 35 to 60 with Graves disease. Here the CDR3 reads CSAPTQGYEQYF. The CDR3 DNA reads as TGCAGTGCCCCGACACAGGGCTACGAGCAGTACTTC.